The clone carrying this T cell receptor (beta chain) was counted a single time. Original processing methods: Amplification with reference gene primers provided the estimates of nucleated cell counts. Using immunoSEQ multiplex PCR, the repertoire was profiled, and TCRdb retains in-frame clones only, with some absent. V and J calls and clone size are as listed in that table; D and trimming were resolved from the DNA. The sample includes roughly 160,000 clones, around 83% of them seen just once. This specimen comes from a study of blood T cell repertoires in COVID-19. Study-level background: Whether acute or convalescent, the COVID-19 samples came from the United States, Italy and Spain. The cDNA or gDNA used as material had been derived from T cells, B-cell-depleted T cells, or PBMCs.

Germline loops: CDR1 MGHDK, CDR2 SYGVNS. J lost 8 bases, V lost 4 bases, and 3 bases had no gene match. The CDR3 is 12 residues long. The sample taken for sequencing was peripheral blood. The chain carries TRBV25-1 and TRBJ1-2; 8 nucleotides line up with TRBD1. This clonotype was sampled from a man aged 40-50 years with acute or convalescent COVID-19. In DNA form, the CDR3 reads TGTGCCAGCAGTGCTGGGACAGGAGGCTACACCTTC. As protein: CASSAGTGGYTF.